One and the same sample provided the 23 T cell receptor beta chains below, sequenced in a study of Graves' ophthalmopathy and Graves' hyperthyroidism. RNA transcripts provided the template for amplifying TCR beta CDR3 regions. HTBI primers served in a first-round RT-PCR, which a second-round multiplex PCR followed. Via MiXCR, TCRdb re-called the multiplex PCR reads, giving one row per CDR3 protein. The sample holds roughly 36,000 distinct CDR3 sequences, approximately 53% seen once. The material sequenced was peripheral blood. Receptors were obtained from an adult woman with stable Graves' hyperthyroidism.

V is TRBV29-1 and J is TRBJ2-5, with 7 bases lining up with TRBD1. Losses at the gene ends were 7 bases for V and 4 bases for J; bases not matched to a gene: 9. CDR3 length: 13 residues. The germline CDR1 and CDR2 sequences are SQVTM and ANQGSEA. The CDR3 DNA sequence: TGCAGCGCCAAGACAGGGAACCTAGAGACCCAGTACTTC. It is translated as CSAKTGNLETQYF.

This clonotype was observed a single time. The V gene is TRBV20-1, the J gene TRBJ2-5, with 8 bases fitting TRBD2. The junction had 2 bases not matched to a gene; V was cut back by 1 base and J by 4 bases. The V gene's germline CDR1 is DFQATT and CDR2 SNEGSKA (reference sequence). The CDR3 sequence is 13 residues long. As DNA, the CDR3 is TGCAGTGCTAGAGCGGGAGGGCCAGAGACCCAGTACTTC. It is translated as CSARAGGPETQYF.

With respect to this clonotype: Relative to the germline gene, one junction end is altered; a read error may explain this. The rearrangement uses TRBV20-1 and TRBJ2-5, with D possibly matching TRBD2 (6 bases). Looked up from germline, CDR1 is DFQATT and CDR2 is SNEGSKA (reference sequence). This CDR3 region has 16 residues. The CDR3 region has the DNA TGCGGTGCTAGAGATCTTTGGAGGGGACGCCTGGAGACCCAGTACTTC. It translates to CGARDLWRGRLETQYF.

This clonotype was seen a few times. The CDR3 sequence: CASSLGDRPYSYEQYF. In DNA, the CDR3 is TGCGCCAGCAGCTTGGGGGACAGGCCATACTCCTACGAGCAGTACTTC. The V and J genes are TRBV5-1 and TRBJ2-7; 8 bases fit TRBD1. The CDR3 spans 16 residues. Germline trimming cut 0 bases from V and 0 bases from J; bases unmatched to any gene: 5. Germline loops: CDR1 SGHRS, CDR2 YFSETQ.

In its sample, this clonotype was seen many times. The chain is built from TRBV3-1 and TRBJ2-7; TRBD2 matches 11 bases. The J segment lost 5 bases and the V segment lost 7 bases, leaving 4 bases of the junction unmatched. The CDR3 is made up of 13 amino acids. Per germline, CDR1 LGHDT and CDR2 YNNKEL (reference sequence). In DNA, the CDR3 is TGTGCCAGCACGCTAGCGGGAGGTCACGAGCAGTACTTC. Its translation is CASTLAGGHEQYF.

The chain combines TRBV5-1 with TRBJ2-7; D unclear. CDR3 length: 14 amino acids. Looked up from germline, CDR1 is SGHRS and CDR2 is YFSETQ. Between the trimmed V and J ends, which lost 0 bases and 2 bases, there was a span of 9 bases. CDR3 sequence reads: CASSLEGTPYEQYF. In DNA, the CDR3 is TGCGCCAGCAGCTTGGAGGGCACCCCCTACGAGCAGTACTTC.

This clonotype was seen at least ten times. V is TRBV7-6 and J is TRBJ1-1, with unresolved D. Germline lookup yields CDR1 SGHVS and CDR2 FNYEAQ. With 6 bases removed from V and 4 bases from J, the gap between germline ends came to 12 bases. The CDR3 totals 13 residues. The CDR3 protein is CASSSDGSTEAFF. In nucleotides, the CDR3 is TGTGCCAGCAGTTCCGACGGCTCCACTGAAGCTTTCTTT.

The sample holds many counts of this clonotype. The chain combines TRBV5-1 with TRBJ1-1; unclear D gene. This CDR3 contains 13 residues. Germline CDR1 SGHRS, CDR2 YFSETQ. V was pared by 6 bases and J by 1 base, with 10 bases between. CDR3 region: CASNGLPNTEAFF. The CDR3, as DNA: TGCGCCAGCAACGGGCTACCGAACACTGAAGCTTTCTTT.

This sequence joins TRBV19 and TRBJ2-5; 9 bases are a match to TRBD2. V gave up 6 bases and J gave up 5 bases; unmatched junction bases: 10. The germline gives CDR1 LNHDA, CDR2 SQIVND (reference sequence). The CDR3 sequence is 15 residues long. The chain's CDR3 is CASRDSSSGTETQYF. CDR3 nucleotide sequence: TGTGCCAGTAGGGACTCGTCTAGCGGGACCGAGACCCAGTACTTC.

The J gene is TRBJ1-1, the V gene TRBV10-1; D ambiguous. Per the germline V gene, CDR1 is WNHNN and CDR2 is SYGVQD (reference sequence). CDR3 length equals 14 residues. V was shortened by 4 bases and J by 3 bases, with 12 bases between the two germline ends. The CDR3, as DNA: TGCGCCAGCAGTGTAGGACCCTGGGACACTGAAGCTTTCTTT. Amino acid sequence: CASSVGPWDTEAFF.

The chain recombines TRBV7-9 with TRBJ1-6, with 9 bases that match TRBD1. V shed 0 bases, J shed 8 bases, and the junction held 2 bases outside the gene matches. Germline V gene sequence: CDR1 SEHNR, CDR2 FQNEAQ (reference sequence). This CDR3 has 15 residues. The CDR3: CASSLATGGDSPLHF. CDR3 DNA sequence: TGTGCCAGCAGCTTAGCCACAGGGGGCGATTCACCCCTCCACTTT.

In its sample, this clonotype was seen many times. This sequence joins TRBV19 and TRBJ1-2; a weak D match, TRBD1 (6 bases). Trimming stripped 7 bases from V and 8 bases from J, with 14 bases between. Germline lookup yields CDR1 LNHDA and CDR2 SQIVND (reference sequence). This CDR3 has 12 residues. This chain's CDR3 is CASIWGRGGYTF. CDR3 DNA sequence: TGTGCCAGTATATGGGGGCGCGGCGGCTACACCTTC. The whole variable domain, remainder taken from reference TRBV19 and TRBJ1-2, is DGGITQSPKYLFRKEGQNVTLSCEQNLNHDAMYWYRQDPGQGLRLIYYSQIVNDFQKGDIAEGYSVSREKKESFPLTVTSAQKNPTAFYLCASIWGRGGYTFGSGTRLTVV.

A note on this clonotype: Here the CDR3 omits its conserved ending phenylalanine or tryptophan, so a read error is the likely source. The V call is TRBV9, the J call TRBJ2-3; perhaps TRBD1 as D (6 bases). CDR1 is SGDLS and CDR2 is YYNGEE in the germline V gene. V lost 0 bases and J lost 4, with 12 bases in between. The CDR3 loop spans 15 amino acids. In nucleotides, the CDR3 is TGTGCCAGCAGCGTAGGCACAGGGTACGCAGATACGCAGTATTCT. Residues: CASSVGTGYADTQYS.

The J gene is TRBJ1-5, the V gene TRBV2; 8 nucleotides match TRBD1. CDR3 size: 14 residues. With V trimmed by 7 bases and J by 4 bases, 6 bases remained unmatched. Germline CDR1 is SNHLY and CDR2 is FYNNEI. Here the CDR3 DNA reads TGTGCCAGCAACGGGGGACAGGTGAATCAGCCCCAGCATTTT. Protein: CASNGGQVNQPQHF.

Concerning this clonotype itself: Because it lacks the conserved phenylalanine or tryptophan at the end, this CDR3 is likely a read error. V is TRBV20-1 and J is TRBJ1-6; D is unresolved. Trimming pared 0 bases from V and 0 bases from J, leaving 12 bases between. CDR3 length: 17 residues. Germline V gives CDR1 DFQATT, CDR2 SNEGSKA (reference sequence). CDR3 coding DNA: TGCAGTGCTAGAGATGGCGGGTCGAGCTCCTATAATTCACCCCTCCACCTT. Amino acid sequence: CSARDGGSSSYNSPLHL.

V gene TRBV20-1 combines with J gene TRBJ1-3, with no clear D. From germline, CDR1 is DFQATT and CDR2 SNEGSKA (reference sequence). The CDR3 runs to 13 residues. Trimming cost V 0 bases and J 6 bases, with 9 bases left between them. In nucleotides, the CDR3 is TGCAGTGCTAGAGATGGTCGGGTAAACACCATATATTTT. This codes for CSARDGRVNTIYF.

Sample share makes this clonotype medium-sized. This sequence joins TRBV2 and TRBJ1-2; 8 nucleotides match TRBD1. The CDR3 runs to 15 residues. Germline-derived CDR1 and CDR2 are SNHLY and FYNNEI. Trimming cost V 4 bases and J 3 bases; bases outside gene matches: 7. The CDR3 region is CASSGNRGIDYGYTF. Here the CDR3 DNA reads TGTGCCAGCAGTGGTAACAGGGGGATAGACTATGGCTACACCTTC.

V and J are TRBV5-6 and TRBJ2-3; TRBD2 is a possible D gene (6 bases). This CDR3 contains 14 residues. Germline CDR1 SGHDT, CDR2 YYEEEE. Deletions cut 3 bases from V and 5 bases from J, with 13 bases between. CDR3 residues: CASSWGSGEDTQYF. The CDR3 DNA sequence: TGTGCCAGCAGCTGGGGCTCGGGGGAAGATACGCAGTATTTT.

Within the sample, this clonotype is medium-sized (0.01 to 0.1%). The rearrangement links TRBV7-9 to TRBJ2-7, with D unresolved. The CDR3 consists of 11 residues. Deletions cut 5 bases from V and 3 bases from J, with 5 bases between. Germline lookup yields CDR1 SEHNR and CDR2 FQNEAQ (reference sequence). CDR3 in DNA: TGTGCCAGCAGCCTATACTACGAGCAGTACTTC. Protein: CASSLYYEQYF.

The chain recombines TRBV15 with TRBJ2-7, with D perhaps TRBD2 (6 bases). Per germline, CDR1 LNHNV and CDR2 YYDKDF (reference sequence). The CDR3 runs to 14 residues. V lost 3 bases and J lost 4, with 13 bases in between. The CDR3 DNA reads TGTGCCACCAGCAGTGAACTTGGACTATACGAGCAGTACTTC. Its translation is CATSSELGLYEQYF.

This clonotype is categorized as medium-sized (0.01 to 0.1%). V and J are TRBV7-8 and TRBJ1-6, with D unresolved. V lost 3 bases and J 7 bases, leaving 7 bases between the germline ends. This CDR3 has 13 amino acids. The germline V gene has CDR1 SGHVS and CDR2 FQNEAQ. CDR3 region: CASSFGGNSPLHF. CDR3 sequence (DNA): TGTGCCAGCAGCTTCGGAGGAAATTCACCCCTCCACTTT.

This sequence joins TRBV7-9 and TRBJ1-5, with 8 bases fitting TRBD1. The CDR3 is 17 amino acids. Unmatched junction bases numbered 12, after V lost 2 bases and J lost 6 bases. Germline values: CDR1 SEHNR, CDR2 FQNEAQ (reference sequence). The CDR3 nucleotides read TGTGCCAGCAGCTTACTCGGTGGCAGGGGGCGCCTTCAGCCCCAGCATTTT. Its protein is CASSLLGGRGRLQPQHF.

This clonotype showed up many times. The chain has TRBV7-4 and TRBJ2-5; TRBD1 or TRBD2 may be the D gene (5 bases each). This CDR3 is built from 18 residues. Per the germline V gene, CDR1 is SGHVT and CDR2 is SQSDAQ. V was shortened by 1 base and J by 5 bases, with 23 bases between the two germline ends. The CDR3 reads CASSLEGTAGTFEETQYF. The CDR3 coding sequence is TGTGCCAGCAGCTTAGAAGGAACCGCAGGGACCTTCGAGGAGACCCAGTACTTC.